Shown below are 13 T cell receptor beta chains from a single sample sequenced in a study of blood T cell repertoires in COVID-19. Sequenced by immunoSEQ multiplex PCR; TCRdb stores in-frame clones only, minus some. The profile covers some 170,000 clones, with more than 80% appearing a single time and around 8% taken by the ten largest. The sample comprised peripheral blood. Every receptor here comes from an older woman with acute or convalescent COVID-19.

This chain uses TRBV5-4 with TRBJ2-3, with D possibly being TRBD2 (5 bases). The V end was cut by 4 bases, the J end by 1 base, with 10 bases between. The CDR3 sequence is 14 residues long. CDR1 and CDR2 (germline): SGHNT, YYREEE (reference sequence). The CDR3 DNA reads TGTGCCAGCAGCGGGGAGTGGGGCACAGATACGCAGTATTTT. Protein product: CASSGEWGTDTQYF.

This chain uses TRBV15 with TRBJ1-1, with 9 bases that match TRBD1. The CDR3 runs 13 residues. Germline V gene data show CDR1 as LNHNV and CDR2 as YYDKDF (reference sequence). The ends lost 8 bases at V and 11 bases at J; junction bases unmatched: 12. Here the CDR3 reads CATRYPGQGEAFF. Here the CDR3 DNA reads TGTGCCACCCGTTATCCGGGACAGGGAGAGGCTTTCTTT.

This clone was picked up a small number of times. The chain links TRBV9 to TRBJ2-5; 13 nucleotides agree with TRBD2. This CDR3 contains 15 residues. Germline assignment: CDR1 SGDLS and CDR2 YYNGEE. The J segment lost 5 bases and the V segment lost 4 bases, leaving 5 bases of the junction unmatched. The DNA of the CDR3 is TGTGCCAGCAGCCAGACTAGCGGGGGGTTCGAGACCCAGTACTTC. This codes for CASSQTSGGFETQYF.

V is TRBV24-1 and J is TRBJ2-1, with a weak D call TRBD1 (5 bases). The CDR3 is 13 amino acids. The V gene's germline CDR1 is KGHDR and CDR2 SFDVKD. Deletions cut 9 bases from V and 4 bases from J, with 12 bases between. CDR3 loop: CATGSDSYNEQFF. CDR3 bases: TGTGCCACCGGCAGCGACAGTTACAATGAGCAGTTCTTC.

This chain links TRBV3-1 (or the pseudogene TRBV3-2) with TRBJ1-5, with D unclear. The CDR3 sequence is 13 residues long. Deletions cut 5 bases from V and 9 bases from J, with 14 bases between. CDR1 is LGHDT, CDR2 YNNKEL, per germline (reference sequence). The chain's CDR3 is CASSSALQAPQHF. CDR3 sequence (DNA): TGTGCCAGCAGCTCAGCATTGCAGGCGCCCCAGCATTTT.

This rearrangement joins TRBV6-4 to TRBJ2-1; TRBD2 matches 9 bases. In germline, CDR1 is MRHNA, CDR2 SNTAGT. The ends lost 0 bases at V and 8 bases at J; junction bases unmatched: 5. This CDR3 is 15 amino acids long. The DNA for the CDR3 is TGTGCCAGCAGTGACTCTGGGACTAGCATCGATGAGCAGTTCTTC. Protein sequence: CASSDSGTSIDEQFF.

The chain uses TRBV19 and TRBJ2-2, with D unclear. CDR1 is LNHDA, CDR2 SQIVND, per germline (reference sequence). The germline V and J ends were trimmed by 6 bases and 4 bases, with 6 bases remaining between them. The CDR3 covers 12 residues. CDR3 nucleotides: TGTGCCAGTAGGCTGAGCACCGGGGAGCTGTTTTTT. As protein: CASRLSTGELFF.

V and J are TRBV3-1 (or the pseudogene TRBV3-2) and TRBJ1-1; possible D gene TRBD1, 5 bases. Germline V lookup: CDR1 LGHDT, CDR2 YNNKEL (reference sequence). The CDR3 is 14 residues long. V lost 4 bases and J lost 3, with 12 bases in between. In nucleotides, the CDR3 is TGTGCCAGCAGCCTGACAGTGGGCGACACTGAAGCTTTCTTT. This translates into CASSLTVGDTEAFF.

V usage is TRBV3-1 (or the pseudogene TRBV3-2) and J usage is TRBJ2-3, with 16 bases fitting TRBD2. There are 15 residues in the CDR3. Trimming cost V 6 bases and J 5 bases; bases outside gene matches: 2. The germline gives CDR1 LGHDT, CDR2 YNNKEL (reference sequence). The CDR3 spells CASRGLAGGIDTQYF. The CDR3 DNA reads TGTGCCAGCAGGGGACTAGCGGGAGGGATAGATACGCAGTATTTT.

To note about this clone: One end of the junction is discordant with germline, which a read error may explain. This chain joins TRBV2 and TRBJ1-5, with TRBD1 matching 7 bases. This CDR3 has 12 amino acids. Germline V gene lookup returns CDR1 SNHLY and CDR2 FYNNEI. CDR3 coding DNA: TGTGCCAGCAGCAGTACAGGGGAAGAGGTTTATTTT. This gives the protein CASSSTGEEVYF.

This clone was observed a handful of times. The rearrangement joins TRBV7-8 to TRBJ1-5, with D perhaps TRBD1 (5 bases). The CDR3 length is 16 residues. The V end was cut by 1 base, the J end by 5 bases, with 15 bases between. Germline CDR1 is SGHVS and CDR2 is FQNEAQ. As DNA, the CDR3 is TGTGCCAGCAGCTTAGATGGGGCCCTGGTGGATCAGCCCCAGCATTTT. Its protein is CASSLDGALVDQPQHF. Supplemented by reference TRBV7-8 and TRBJ1-5, the full variable domain reads GAGVSQSPRYKVAKRGQDVALRCDPISGHVSLFWYQQALGQGPEFLTYFQNEAQLDKSGLPSDRFFAERPEGSVSTLKIQRTQQEDSAVYLCASSLDGALVDQPQHFGDGTRLSIL.

The genes are TRBV6-1 and TRBJ1-2; 8 nucleotides agree with TRBD1. Losses at the gene ends were 2 bases for V and 4 bases for J; bases not matched to a gene: 6. The CDR3 is made up of 15 amino acids. The germline V gene encodes CDR1 MNHNS and CDR2 SASEGT. The CDR3 nucleotides read TGTGCCAGCAGTGAACAGGGGGCGCGGGTCTATGGCTACACCTTC. Translating it yields CASSEQGARVYGYTF.

This clone was counted once. This chain joins TRBV14 and TRBJ2-7; a possible D gene is TRBD1 (6 bases). CDR1 and CDR2 from the germline V gene are SGHDN and FVKESK. The CDR3 spans 14 residues. V was shortened by 3 bases and J by 0 bases, with 9 bases between the two germline ends. The CDR3 loop reads CASSHPTGSYEQYV. CDR3 nucleotide sequence: TGTGCCAGCAGCCATCCGACAGGCTCCTACGAGCAGTACGTC.